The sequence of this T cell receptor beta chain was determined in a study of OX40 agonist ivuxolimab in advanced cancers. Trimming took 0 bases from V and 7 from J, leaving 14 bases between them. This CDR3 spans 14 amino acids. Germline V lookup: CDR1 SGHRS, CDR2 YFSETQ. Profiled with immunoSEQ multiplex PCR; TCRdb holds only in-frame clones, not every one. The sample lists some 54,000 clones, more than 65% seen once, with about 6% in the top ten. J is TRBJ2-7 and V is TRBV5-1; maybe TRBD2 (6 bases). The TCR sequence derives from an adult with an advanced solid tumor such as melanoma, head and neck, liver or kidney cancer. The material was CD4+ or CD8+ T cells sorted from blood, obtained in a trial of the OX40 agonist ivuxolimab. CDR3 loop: CASSLAGAPSEQYF. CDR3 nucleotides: TGCGCCAGCAGCTTGGCGGGAGCCCCTTCTGAGCAGTACTTC.